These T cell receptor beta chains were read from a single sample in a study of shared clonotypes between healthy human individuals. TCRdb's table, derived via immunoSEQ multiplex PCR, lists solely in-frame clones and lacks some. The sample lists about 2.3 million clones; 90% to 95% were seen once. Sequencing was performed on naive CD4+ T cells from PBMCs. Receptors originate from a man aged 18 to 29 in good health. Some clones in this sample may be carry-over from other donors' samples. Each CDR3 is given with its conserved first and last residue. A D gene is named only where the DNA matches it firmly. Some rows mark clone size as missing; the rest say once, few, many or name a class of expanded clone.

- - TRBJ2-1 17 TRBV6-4 CASNFNGVTSQFNEQFF TGTGCCAGTAACTTTAATGGGGTTACAAGCCAATTCAATGAGCAGTTCTTC
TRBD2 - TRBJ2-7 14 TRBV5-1 CASSSRTSGYEQYF TGCGCCAGCAGCTCCCGGACTAGCGGTTACGAGCAGTACTTC
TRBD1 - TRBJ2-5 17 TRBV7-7 CASSLGGTGGSGETQYF TGTGCCAGCAGCTTGGGTGGGACAGGGGGCTCGGGAGAGACCCAGTACTTC
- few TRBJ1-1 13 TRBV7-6 CASSPYRRSEAFF TGTGCCAGCAGCCCCTACAGGAGGAGTGAAGCTTTCTTT
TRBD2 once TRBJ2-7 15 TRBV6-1 CAILRGGGRAGEQYF TGTGCCATCCTTCGAGGGGGCGGGAGGGCAGGGGAGCAGTACTTC
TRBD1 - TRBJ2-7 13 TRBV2 CASSARQGYEQYF TGTGCCAGCAGCGCTCGACAGGGTTACGAGCAGTACTTC
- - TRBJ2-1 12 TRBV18 CASSQPPGEQFF TGTGCCAGCTCTCAACCGCCGGGTGAGCAGTTCTTC
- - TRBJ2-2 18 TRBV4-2 CASSRDAVGSGRTGELFF TGTGCCAGCAGCCGTGACGCCGTGGGGTCAGGAAGGACCGGGGAGCTGTTTTTT
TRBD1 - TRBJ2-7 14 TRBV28 CASSSPTGKYEQYF TGTGCCAGCAGTTCCCCGACAGGGAAATACGAGCAGTACTTC
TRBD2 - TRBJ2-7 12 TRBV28 CASSLTGSGPNF TGTGCCAGCAGTTTAACAGGTAGCGGGCCTAATTTC
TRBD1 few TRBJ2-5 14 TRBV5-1 CASSLGQGQETQYF TGCGCCAGCAGCTTGGGACAGGGGCAAGAGACCCAGTACTTC
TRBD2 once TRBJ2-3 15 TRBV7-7 CASSPLAGFTDTQYF TGTGCCAGCAGCCCCTTAGCGGGATTCACAGATACGCAGTATTTT
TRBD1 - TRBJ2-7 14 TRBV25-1 CATAVETGGYEQYF TGTGCCACTGCCGTAGAGACAGGGGGGTACGAGCAGTACTTC
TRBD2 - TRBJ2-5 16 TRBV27 CASSLGRAGGAETQYF TGTGCCAGCTCCCTAGGGCGAGCGGGAGGAGCGGAGACCCAGTACTTC
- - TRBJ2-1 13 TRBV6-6 CASSYGGYNEQFF TGTGCCAGCAGTTACGGAGGCTACAATGAGCAGTTCTTC
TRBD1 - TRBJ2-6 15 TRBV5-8 CASSFTGAGANVLTF TGTGCCAGCAGCTTCACAGGGGCTGGGGCCAACGTCCTGACTTTC
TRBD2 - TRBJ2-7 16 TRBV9 CASSAILAGGPEEQYF TGTGCCAGCAGCGCGATACTAGCGGGAGGGCCGGAAGAGCAGTACTTC
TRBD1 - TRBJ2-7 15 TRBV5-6 CASSLSWDSQNEQYF TGTGCCAGCAGTCTAAGTTGGGACAGTCAAAACGAGCAGTACTTC
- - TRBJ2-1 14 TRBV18 CASSLSGGGNEQFF TGTGCCAGCTCACTGAGTGGAGGGGGTAATGAGCAGTTCTTC
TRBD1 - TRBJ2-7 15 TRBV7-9 CASSWESGTGAEQYF TGTGCCAGCAGCTGGGAATCCGGGACAGGGGCCGAGCAGTACTTC
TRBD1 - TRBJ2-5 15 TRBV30 CAWGPGQGRQETQYF TGTGCCTGGGGGCCGGGACAGGGACGCCAAGAGACCCAGTACTTC
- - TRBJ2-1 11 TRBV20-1 CSARGTTSAFF TGCAGTGCTAGGGGGACAACCTCGGCGTTCTTC
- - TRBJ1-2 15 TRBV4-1 CASSPQAGVNYGYTF TGCGCCAGCAGCCCCCAGGCGGGGGTAAACTATGGCTACACCTTC
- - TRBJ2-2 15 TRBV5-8 CASRRGPQPTGELFF TGTGCCAGCCGTCGGGGTCCGCAGCCCACCGGGGAGCTGTTTTTT
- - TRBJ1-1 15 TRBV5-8 CASSLRGNLPTEAFF TGTGCCAGCAGCTTGAGGGGGAATCTACCCACTGAAGCTTTCTTT
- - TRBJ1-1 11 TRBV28 CASTRNTEAFF TGTGCCAGTACAAGGAACACTGAAGCTTTCTTT
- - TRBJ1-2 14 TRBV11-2 CASSPATLNYGYTF TGTGCCAGCAGCCCCGCGACACTGAACTATGGCTACACCTTC
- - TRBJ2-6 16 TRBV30 CAFEAGGLAGANVLTF TGTGCCTTTGAGGCAGGGGGACTTGCTGGGGCCAACGTCCTGACTTTC
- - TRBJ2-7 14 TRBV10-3 CAISGQHTSYEQYF TGTGCCATCAGTGGACAGCATACATCCTACGAGCAGTACTTC
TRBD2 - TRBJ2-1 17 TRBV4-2 CASSQKSGTSGRNEQFF TGTGCCAGCAGCCAGAAATCAGGGACTAGCGGGAGGAATGAGCAGTTCTTC